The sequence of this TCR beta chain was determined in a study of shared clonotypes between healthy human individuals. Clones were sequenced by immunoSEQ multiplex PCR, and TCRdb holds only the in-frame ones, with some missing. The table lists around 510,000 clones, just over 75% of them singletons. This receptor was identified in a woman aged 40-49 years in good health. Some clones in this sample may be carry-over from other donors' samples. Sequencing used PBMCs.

CDR3 region: CASPRGRGLVTQYF. DNA of the CDR3: TGTGCCAGCCCAAGGGGGAGGGGGCTGGTTACGCAGTATTTT. The rearrangement links TRBV21-1 to TRBJ2-3. TRBV21-1 is recorded as a pseudogene. CDR3 length: 14 amino acids.